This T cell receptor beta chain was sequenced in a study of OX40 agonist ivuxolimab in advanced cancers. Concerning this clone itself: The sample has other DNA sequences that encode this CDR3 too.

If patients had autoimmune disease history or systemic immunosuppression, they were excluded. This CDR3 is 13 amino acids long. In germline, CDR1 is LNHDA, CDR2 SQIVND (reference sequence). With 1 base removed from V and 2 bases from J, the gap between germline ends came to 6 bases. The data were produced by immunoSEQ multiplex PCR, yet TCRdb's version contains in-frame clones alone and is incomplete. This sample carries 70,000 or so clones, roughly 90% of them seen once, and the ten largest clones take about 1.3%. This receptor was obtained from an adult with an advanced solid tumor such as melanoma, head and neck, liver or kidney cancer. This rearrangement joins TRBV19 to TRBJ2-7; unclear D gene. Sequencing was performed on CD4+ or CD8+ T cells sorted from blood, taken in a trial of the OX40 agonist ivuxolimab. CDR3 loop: CASSIGVPYEQYF. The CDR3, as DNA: TGTGCCAGTAGTATAGGGGTCCCCTACGAGCAGTACTTC. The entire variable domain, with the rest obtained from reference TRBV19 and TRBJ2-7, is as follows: DGGITQSPKYLFRKEGQNVTLSCEQNLNHDAMYWYRQDPGQGLRLIYYSQIVNDFQKGDIAEGYSVSREKKESFPLTVTSAQKNPTAFYLCASSIGVPYEQYFGPGTRLTVT.